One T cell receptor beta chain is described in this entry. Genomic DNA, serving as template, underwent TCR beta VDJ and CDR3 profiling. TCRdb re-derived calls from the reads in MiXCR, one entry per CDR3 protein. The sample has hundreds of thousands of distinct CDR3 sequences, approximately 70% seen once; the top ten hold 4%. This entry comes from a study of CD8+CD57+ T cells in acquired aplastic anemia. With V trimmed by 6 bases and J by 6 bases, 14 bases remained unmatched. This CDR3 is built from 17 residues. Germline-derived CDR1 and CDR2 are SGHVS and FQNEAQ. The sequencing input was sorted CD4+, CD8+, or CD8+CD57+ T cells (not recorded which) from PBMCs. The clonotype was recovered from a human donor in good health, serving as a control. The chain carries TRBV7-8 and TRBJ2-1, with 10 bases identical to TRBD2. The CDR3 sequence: CASRRSGGGTLRNEQFF. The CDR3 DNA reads TGTGCCAGCAGACGAAGCGGGGGGGGAACCCTCCGCAATGAGCAGTTCTTC.